This TCR beta chain is from a study of T cell repertoires in ileal Crohn's disease. On the study more broadly: All patients had surgery for stricturing (approximately 60%) or penetrating (about 39%) disease. The study, taken as a whole, reports: High-frequency clones were more common in sorted CD8 than CD4 cells. Clonal expansions were more frequent in active smokers than non-smokers at surgery. Endoscopic recurrence occurred in every patient whose clonality exceeded 26.8%.

TCRdb's table, derived via immunoSEQ multiplex PCR, lists solely in-frame clones and lacks some. The sample lists about 1,800 clones; about 81% were seen once. This CDR3 comprises 12 residues. The V end was cut by 5 bases, the J end by 4 bases, with 9 bases between. Per the germline V gene, CDR1 is SGHTA and CDR2 is FQGNSA. Details on this clone: As yet, its antigen is unknown.

Sequencing input: ileal tissue. V usage is TRBV7-2 and J usage is TRBJ2-7, with no clear D. This TCR was sampled from an adult with Crohn's disease. The CDR3 region is CASSIEFYEQYF. The DNA of the CDR3 is TGTGCCAGCAGCATCGAGTTTTACGAGCAGTACTTC.